The TCR beta chain under discussion was sequenced for a study of cytomegalovirus exposure and HLA in healthy donors. This PCR relied on a set of 60 Vbeta primers and 13 Jbeta primers. Clones were sequenced by immunoSEQ multiplex PCR, and TCRdb holds only the in-frame ones, with some missing. This sample has about 130,000 clones, with approximately 68% found just once. V lost 5 bases and J 4 bases, leaving 15 bases between the germline ends. The CDR3 is 14 amino acids. Germline CDR1 reads SGHRS; CDR2 reads YFSETQ. V gene TRBV5-1 combines with J gene TRBJ2-5, with D perhaps matching TRBD2 (6 bases). The source of this sequence is a man aged 25 to 40 in good health and CMV-seropositive. The material sequenced was PBMCs. The CDR3 loop reads CASRSGELRETQYF. In DNA form, the CDR3 reads TGCGCCAGCAGATCGGGGGAGTTACGAGAGACCCAGTACTTC.